Presented here are 26 T cell receptor beta chains from one specimen sequenced in a study of control samples from healthy donors and cancer patients. Generated by immunoSEQ multiplex PCR, the TCRdb table keeps only in-frame clones and is missing some. The profile shows 95,000 to 150,000 clones, more than 70% of them singletons. Sequenced input: blood. These receptors were obtained from a man between 40 and 49 years old in good health.

The chain combines TRBV9 with TRBJ2-7; 10 bases align to TRBD2. V lost 3 bases, J lost 7 bases, and 4 bases stayed unmatched. The CDR3 consists of 13 residues. Germline values: CDR1 SGDLS, CDR2 YYNGEE. DNA for the CDR3: TGTGCCAGCAGCGGGACTAGCGGAGAAGAGCAGTACTTC. Encoded protein: CASSGTSGEEQYF. Looking up the rest from reference TRBV9 and TRBJ2-7 gives the full variable domain: DSGVTQTPKHLITATGQRVTLRCSPRSGDLSVYWYQQSLDQGLQFLIQYYNGEERAKGNILERFSAQQFPDLHSELNLSSLELGDSALYFCASSGTSGEEQYFGPGTRLTVT.

The chain carries TRBV5-1 and TRBJ2-1, with D perhaps TRBD1 (5 bases). The CDR3 runs 15 residues. V lost 4 bases to trimming and J lost 4 bases, with 15 bases between them. Germline assignment: CDR1 SGHRS and CDR2 YFSETQ. CDR3 sequence: CASSILDTSYNEQFF. The CDR3 nucleotides read TGCGCCAGCAGCATTCTGGACACTTCGTACAATGAGCAGTTCTTC.

V usage is TRBV6-2 or TRBV6-3 and J usage is TRBJ1-6; no definite D call. Trimming pared 3 bases from V and 11 bases from J, leaving 8 bases between. CDR3 length equals 12 residues. Germline V lookup: CDR1 MNHEY, CDR2 SVGEGT. For the CDR3, the DNA is TGTGCCAGCAGTTATGGCTTGACACCCCTCCACTTT. Protein: CASSYGLTPLHF.

The V call is TRBV5-6, the J call TRBJ2-3; D is undetermined. Germline V gene data show CDR1 as SGHDT and CDR2 as YYEEEE. The V end lost 5 bases, the J end lost 5 bases, and 18 bases lay between the germline ends. The CDR3 covers 15 residues. This CDR3 is CASRSWTPEIDTQYF. The CDR3, as DNA: TGTGCCAGCAGGTCATGGACCCCAGAGATAGATACGCAGTATTTT.

The chain is built from TRBV7-9 and TRBJ2-7; D possibly corresponds to TRBD1 (5 bases). The CDR3 has 15 residues. Trimming cost V 1 base and J 0 bases, with 10 bases left between them. Germline V gives CDR1 SEHNR, CDR2 FQNEAQ (reference sequence). CDR3 amino acids: CASSLGGSLSYEQYF. The CDR3, as DNA: TGTGCCAGCAGCTTAGGGGGCAGCCTCTCCTACGAGCAGTACTTC.

J is TRBJ2-5 and V is TRBV15; TRBD1 might be the D (6 bases). The V end lost 3 bases, the J end lost 0 bases, and 8 bases lay between the germline ends. This CDR3 region has 14 residues. Germline CDR1 is LNHNV and CDR2 is YYDKDF (reference sequence). DNA of the CDR3: TGTGCCACCAGCAGTAGGACAGACCAAGAGACCCAGTACTTC. It yields the protein CATSSRTDQETQYF. The whole variable domain, filled in from reference TRBV15 and TRBJ2-5, reads DAMVIQNPRYQVTQFGKPVTLSCSQTLNHNVMYWYQQKSSQAPKLLFHYYDKDFNNEADTPDNFQSRRPNTSFCFLDIRSPGLGDTAMYLCATSSRTDQETQYFGPGTRLLVL.

For the CDR3, the DNA is TGTGCCAGCCTCATCGGGGTGGGAAATGAGCAGTTCTTC. Encoded protein: CASLIGVGNEQFF. The V gene is TRBV2, the J gene TRBJ2-1; tentatively, D is TRBD2 (5 bases). Per germline, CDR1 SNHLY and CDR2 FYNNEI. The CDR3 is 13 amino acids. V was trimmed by 8 bases and J by 7 bases, leaving 15 bases between them.

The chain employs TRBV19 and TRBJ1-2; 7 nucleotides line up with TRBD1. Germline V CDR1 and CDR2: LNHDA, SQIVND (reference sequence). The V and J ends lost 5 bases and 2 bases, in that order; junction bases with no gene match: 11. This CDR3 contains 16 residues. The CDR3 coding sequence is TGTGCCAGTAGTTTCCAGGGGGTCACTTCAAACTATGGCTACACCTTC. Amino acid sequence: CASSFQGVTSNYGYTF.

The chain employs TRBV7-3 and TRBJ2-3; D might be TRBD2 (6 bases). V was clipped by 1 base and J by 1 base, with 9 bases between them. Germline CDR1 is SGHTA and CDR2 is FQGTGA. The length of the CDR3 is 15 residues. The CDR3 sequence: CASSLRRGGTDTQYF. CDR3 nucleotides: TGTGCCAGCAGCTTAAGACGCGGGGGCACAGATACGCAGTATTTT.

The rearrangement joins TRBV5-1 to TRBJ1-6; 7 nucleotides agree with TRBD1. The CDR3 contains 14 residues. V lost 4 bases to trimming and J lost 7 bases; unmatched junction nucleotides: 5. Germline-derived CDR1 and CDR2 are SGHRS and YFSETQ. CDR3: CASSQGQENSPLHF. The CDR3 DNA is TGCGCCAGCAGCCAAGGACAGGAGAATTCACCCCTCCACTTT.

By share, this clone counts as medium-sized. CDR3 region: CASSQDVGRDVNTEAFF. For the CDR3, the DNA is TGTGCCAGCAGCCAAGATGTGGGCAGGGACGTGAACACTGAAGCTTTCTTT. J is TRBJ1-1 and V is TRBV14; D possibly corresponds to TRBD1 (5 bases). V lost 0 bases, J lost 0 bases, and 14 bases lay in between. Per germline, CDR1 SGHDN and CDR2 FVKESK. The CDR3 has 17 residues.

The chain uses TRBV28 and TRBJ1-2; tentative D call: TRBD1 (5 bases). The CDR3 covers 14 residues. Germline assignment: CDR1 MDHEN and CDR2 SYDVKM. The ends were cut back, 8 bases at V and 0 bases at J, with 13 bases in the middle. The CDR3 coding sequence is TGTGCCAGCCGGACAATCGGGGCTAACTATGGCTACACCTTC. It is translated as CASRTIGANYGYTF.

The chain joins TRBV7-8 to TRBJ2-7; D is unclear. Germline-derived CDR1 and CDR2 are SGHVS and FQNEAQ. This CDR3 has 13 amino acids. Trimming removed 5 bases at V and 1 base at J, with 9 bases between. The CDR3 spells CASSHVSSYEQYF. The CDR3, as DNA: TGTGCCAGCAGCCACGTAAGTTCCTACGAGCAGTACTTC.

J is TRBJ2-7 and V is TRBV9; D is perhaps TRBD1 (5 bases). Trimming took 3 bases from V and 0 from J, leaving 10 bases between them. Germline V gene lookup returns CDR1 SGDLS and CDR2 YYNGEE. The length of the CDR3 is 14 residues. The CDR3: CASSADSDSYEQYF. CDR3 DNA: TGTGCCAGCAGCGCTGACAGTGACTCCTACGAGCAGTACTTC.

The CDR3, as DNA: TGTGCCAGCAGCTTAATCCTGGGGGCAAACTATGGCTACACCTTC. Translating it yields CASSLILGANYGYTF. The V call is TRBV7-2, the J call TRBJ1-2, with D perhaps TRBD1 (6 bases). The CDR3 is 15 residues long. Germline V gene data show CDR1 as SGHTA and CDR2 as FQGNSA. The germline V and J ends were trimmed by 2 bases and 2 bases, with 12 bases remaining between them.

The rearrangement uses TRBV7-9 and TRBJ1-6, with 9 positions matching TRBD1. From germline, CDR1 is SEHNR and CDR2 FQNEAQ (reference sequence). This CDR3 spans 16 amino acids. The J segment lost 8 bases and the V segment lost 6 bases, leaving 11 bases of the junction unmatched. The CDR3 region is CASSDHRGRMDSPLHF. The CDR3 nucleotides are TGTGCCAGCAGTGACCACAGGGGGCGTATGGATTCACCCCTCCACTTT.

The CDR3, as DNA: TGTGCCAGTTCGACAGAGCTTAATGAAAAACTGTTTTTT. Translated, it gives CASSTELNEKLFF. V gene TRBV9 combines with J gene TRBJ1-4, with TRBD1 as a possible D gene (5 bases). This CDR3 comprises 13 residues. CDR1 and CDR2 from the germline V gene are SGDLS and YYNGEE. V was clipped by 8 bases and J by 4 bases, with 12 bases between them.

The V and J genes are TRBV7-9 and TRBJ1-2, with 8 nucleotides matching TRBD1. The germline V gene encodes CDR1 SEHNR and CDR2 FQNEAQ (reference sequence). The CDR3 is made up of 14 amino acids. V shed 1 base and J 7 bases; nucleotides not matched to a gene: 5. The CDR3 here is CASSLVTGAAGYTF. In DNA form, the CDR3 reads TGTGCCAGCAGCTTAGTGACAGGGGCGGCTGGCTACACCTTC. Full variable domain (rest looked up from reference TRBV7-9 and TRBJ1-2): DTGVSQNPRHKITKRGQNVTFRCDPISEHNRLYWYRQTLGQGPEFLTYFQNEAQLEKSRLLSDRFSAERPKGSFSTLEIQRTEQGDSAMYLCASSLVTGAAGYTFGSGTRLTVV.

The chain has TRBV12-3 or TRBV12-4 and TRBJ2-7; D may be TRBD1 (6 bases). The germline V and J ends were trimmed by 5 bases and 7 bases, with 12 bases remaining between them. The CDR3 spans 12 residues. The CDR3 DNA reads as TGTGCCAGCAGTCTTTACAGGGTGGAGCAGTACTTC. It is translated as CASSLYRVEQYF.

This clone was recorded once. This specimen includes other DNA sequences encoding the same CDR3. The chain carries TRBV30 and TRBJ2-3, with D unresolved. Trimming cost V 5 bases and J 0 bases, with 6 bases left between them. The CDR3 contains 12 residues. Per the germline V gene, CDR1 is GTSNPN and CDR2 is SVGIG (reference sequence). The CDR3 is CAWSPSTDTQYF. For the CDR3, the DNA is TGTGCCTGGTCGCCAAGCACAGATACGCAGTATTTT.

The rearrangement joins TRBV10-3 to TRBJ2-3; 9 bases are a match to TRBD1. The trim removed 2 bases at V and 1 base at J, leaving 10 bases unmatched. Per germline, CDR1 ENHRY and CDR2 SYGVKD. CDR3 length: 18 amino acids. The CDR3 nucleotides read TGTGCCATCAGTGAGACAGGGACAGGGAACTCTCGCACAGATACGCAGTATTTT. The encoded protein is CAISETGTGNSRTDTQYF.

The chain is built from TRBV19 and TRBJ1-1; TRBD1 aligns across 11 bases. The CDR3 is 14 residues long. In germline, CDR1 is LNHDA, CDR2 SQIVND (reference sequence). With 5 bases clipped from V and 4 bases from J, the junction kept 3 bases outside the gene matches. In DNA, the CDR3 is TGTGCCAGTAGTCCGGACAGGGGGCTCACTGAAGCTTTCTTT. This encodes CASSPDRGLTEAFF. Together with reference TRBV19 and TRBJ1-1, the CDR3 gives the full variable domain: DGGITQSPKYLFRKEGQNVTLSCEQNLNHDAMYWYRQDPGQGLRLIYYSQIVNDFQKGDIAEGYSVSREKKESFPLTVTSAQKNPTAFYLCASSPDRGLTEAFFGQGTRLTVV.

V usage is TRBV7-8 and J usage is TRBJ2-3; TRBD2 matches at 8 bases. The germline V gene encodes CDR1 SGHVS and CDR2 FQNEAQ. Losses at the gene ends were 5 bases for V and 3 bases for J; bases not matched to a gene: 10. This CDR3 contains 16 residues. The CDR3 DNA reads TGTGCCAGCAGCCCCAACGGGGGGGCCCGGACAGATACGCAGTATTTT. This sequence encodes CASSPNGGARTDTQYF.

The chain is built from TRBV30 and TRBJ2-2, with TRBD2 matching over 8 bases. Looked up from germline, CDR1 is GTSNPN and CDR2 is SVGIG (reference sequence). The CDR3 extends over 14 amino acids. V shed 4 bases, J shed 5 bases, and the junction held 6 bases outside the gene matches. The CDR3 DNA reads as TGTGCCTGGATGGGCGGGGGGTTGACCGGGGAGCTGTTTTTT. Translation gives CAWMGGGLTGELFF. Full variable domain (outside the CDR3, taken from reference TRBV30 and TRBJ2-2): SQTIHQWPATLVQPVGSPLSLECTVEGTSNPNLYWYRQAAGRGLQLLFYSVGIGQISSEVPQNLSASRPQDRQFILSSKKLLLSDSGFYLCAWMGGGLTGELFFGEGSRLTVL.

The chain combines TRBV6-5 with TRBJ2-3, with a possible D match to TRBD2 (6 bases). Trimming removed 0 bases from V and 2 bases from J, with 6 bases in between. The CDR3 totals 14 residues. Germline-derived CDR1 and CDR2 are MNHEY and SVGAGI. For the CDR3, the DNA is TGTGCCAGCAGTTACTCGGGACTCACAGATACGCAGTATTTT. Residues: CASSYSGLTDTQYF.

This clone was observed a few times. The rearrangement uses TRBV12-5 and TRBJ1-3; a possible D gene is TRBD1 (5 bases). V was cut by 3 bases and J by 0 bases, with 15 bases left in between. The CDR3 is 17 residues long. Germline V gives CDR1 LGHNT, CDR2 FRNRAP. The chain's CDR3 is CASGLRNRKSSGNTIYF. CDR3 nucleotide sequence: TGTGCTAGTGGTTTAAGAAACAGGAAGAGCTCTGGAAACACCATATATTTT.